One sample yielded the 15 T cell receptor beta chains listed below, sequenced in a study of identical twins. TCRdb reanalysed the 5' RACE reads using MiXCR and keeps one entry per CDR3 protein. The sample includes approximately 490,000 distinct CDR3 sequences, approximately 20% of them seen just once. The sample was also reused in another study, on yellow fever vaccine responses in identical twins.

The sequencing input was CD4+ T cells sorted from blood. The receptors originated from a woman aged 18-29 years in good health.

This clonotype was counted many times. This chain joins TRBV28 and TRBJ2-1, with 11 nucleotides matching TRBD2. The CDR3 length is 15 residues. The germline CDR1 and CDR2 sequences are MDHEN and SYDVKM. V lost 5 bases and J lost 5; bases outside the gene matches: 5. CDR3 in DNA: TGTGCCAGCAGTATAGGGACTAGCGGTGACAATGAGCAGTTCTTC. Protein: CASSIGTSGDNEQFF.

The DNA of the CDR3 is TGCGCCAGCAGCCGTCAGGTGTCGGGGGCCTACGAGCAGTACTTC. This translates into CASSRQVSGAYEQYF. J is TRBJ2-7 and V is TRBV5-1; a possible D gene is TRBD2 (6 bases). Trimming cost V 4 bases and J 2 bases, with 16 bases left between them. The CDR3 totals 15 residues. Per germline, CDR1 SGHRS and CDR2 YFSETQ.

The chain recombines TRBV28 with TRBJ2-3, with D uncertain. The CDR3 sequence is 16 residues long. Trimming removed 6 bases at V and 1 base at J, with 17 bases between. Germline values: CDR1 MDHEN, CDR2 SYDVKM. Written as DNA, the CDR3 is TGTGCCAGCAGGGGCTCGAGCCTCGCGGGCACAGATACGCAGTATTTT. Amino acid sequence: CASRGSSLAGTDTQYF.

The chain uses TRBV18 and TRBJ2-1, with 14 bases that match TRBD2. Germline assignment: CDR1 KGHSH and CDR2 LQKENI. There are 19 residues in the CDR3. The V gene end was trimmed by 0 bases and the J gene end by 6 bases; junction bases not matched to a gene: 10. The CDR3 reads CASSPPTSGRAEVSNEQFF. CDR3 DNA: TGTGCCAGCTCACCACCGACTAGCGGGAGGGCCGAGGTTTCCAATGAGCAGTTCTTC.

This clonotype was seen more than once but under ten times. The gene calls are TRBV5-1 and TRBJ2-1; no clear D gene. Trimming took off 0 bases at V and 5 bases at J, with 12 bases between the two ends. The CDR3 covers 15 residues. CDR1 and CDR2 (germline): SGHRS, YFSETQ. Here the CDR3 reads CASSLVLRPNNEQFF. The CDR3 coding sequence is TGCGCCAGCAGCTTGGTTCTTAGGCCAAACAATGAGCAGTTCTTC.

V gene TRBV6-5 combines with J gene TRBJ2-6, with D perhaps matching TRBD2 (6 bases). From germline, CDR1 is MNHEY and CDR2 SVGAGI. The CDR3 extends over 14 amino acids. The ends were cut back, 4 bases at V and 2 bases at J, with 6 bases in the middle. The chain's CDR3 is CASSSGAGANVLTF. The CDR3, as DNA: TGTGCCAGCAGTTCGGGGGCTGGGGCCAACGTCCTGACTTTC.

This clonotype was observed many times. The V gene is TRBV3-1, the J gene TRBJ1-6; D is unresolved. CDR1 and CDR2 from the germline V gene are LGHDT and YNNKEL (reference sequence). V gave up 5 bases and J gave up 7 bases, with 9 bases separating them. This CDR3 region has 13 residues. The CDR3 nucleotides are TGTGCCAGCAGCGCTACTGGGAATTCACCCCTCCACTTT. Protein sequence: CASSATGNSPLHF.

This clonotype was counted only a few times. The chain joins TRBV20-1 to TRBJ1-5; TRBD1 might be the D (5 bases). V shed 3 bases and J shed 0 bases, with 15 bases lying between them. Germline V gene data show CDR1 as DFQATT and CDR2 as SNEGSKA (reference sequence). The CDR3 has 16 residues. DNA of the CDR3: TGCAGTGCTAGTTCGAGACAGACGTATAGCAATCAGCCCCAGCATTTT. Protein sequence: CSASSRQTYSNQPQHF.

This clonotype has more than one count but fewer than ten. The chain uses TRBV12-3 or TRBV12-4 and TRBJ2-7; D is possibly TRBD2 (6 bases). This CDR3 region has 14 residues. The ends were cut back, 6 bases at V and 0 bases at J, with 12 bases in the middle. The CDR3 here is CASRPRLVSYEQYF. Here the CDR3 DNA reads TGTGCCAGCAGACCAAGACTAGTCTCCTACGAGCAGTACTTC.

The rearrangement joins TRBV4-1 to TRBJ2-1; 11 nucleotides agree with TRBD2. Germline V gene lookup returns CDR1 MGHRA and CDR2 YSYEKL. The CDR3 runs 16 residues. With V trimmed by 5 bases and J by 3 bases, 6 bases remained unmatched. In nucleotides, the CDR3 is TGCGCCAGCAGCTCCCTAGCGGGAGGCTTCTACAATGAGCAGTTCTTC. Translation gives CASSSLAGGFYNEQFF.

The genes are TRBV25-1 and TRBJ2-7; 11 positions match TRBD2. From germline, CDR1 is MGHDK and CDR2 SYGVNS. V lost 0 bases, J lost 2 bases, and 9 bases stayed unmatched. CDR3 size: 18 residues. CDR3 DNA sequence: TGTGCCAGCAGTGAATACGGCAAGGGACTAGCGGAAGCCTACGAGCAGTACTTC. Amino acid sequence: CASSEYGKGLAEAYEQYF.

This clonotype has just a few counts. The rearrangement uses TRBV24-1 and TRBJ2-7, with TRBD2 as a possible D gene (5 bases). CDR3 length equals 14 residues. V lost 2 bases, J lost 3 bases, and 10 bases lay in between. Germline V gene data show CDR1 as KGHDR and CDR2 as SFDVKD. The chain's CDR3 is CATSDSRRDYEQYF. The CDR3 region has the DNA TGTGCCACCAGTGATTCCCGCCGGGACTACGAGCAGTACTTC.

V usage is TRBV28 and J usage is TRBJ2-5; TRBD1 matches 7 bases. Trimming cost V 4 bases and J 5 bases; bases outside gene matches: 7. Germline V gene sequence: CDR1 MDHEN, CDR2 SYDVKM. The CDR3 totals 14 residues. In DNA, the CDR3 is TGTGCCAGCAGTTCGGGACAGTTAAGGGAGACCCAGTACTTC. This translates into CASSSGQLRETQYF. The whole variable domain, filled in from reference TRBV28 and TRBJ2-5, reads DVKVTQSSRYLVKRTGEKVFLECVQDMDHENMFWYRQDPGLGLRLIYFSYDVKMKEKGDIPEGYSVSREKKERFSLILESASTNQTSMYLCASSSGQLRETQYFGPGTRLLVL.

The sample holds a few counts of this clonotype. V usage is TRBV28 and J usage is TRBJ2-7, with 7 bases that match TRBD2. Trimming removed 4 bases from V and 2 bases from J; junction bases left unmatched: 11. This CDR3 contains 16 residues. Germline CDR1 reads MDHEN; CDR2 reads SYDVKM. The CDR3 region is CASSSSGSGPTYEQYF. The CDR3 region has the DNA TGTGCCAGCAGTTCCTCTGGTAGCGGGCCAACCTACGAGCAGTACTTC.

The sample holds a few counts of this clonotype. The CDR3 nucleotides are TGTGCCAGCAGCCAGGGGACAGGGGGTGAAAAACTGTTTTTT. It specifies CASSQGTGGEKLFF. This sequence joins TRBV3-1 and TRBJ1-4; 11 bases fit TRBD1. V lost 3 bases to trimming and J lost 7 bases; unmatched junction nucleotides: 1. Germline V gives CDR1 LGHDT, CDR2 YNNKEL (reference sequence). This CDR3 is 14 amino acids long.